A selection of T cell receptor beta chains follows, all from one sample in a study of untreated major depressive disorder. TCRdb's copy holds only in-frame clones and misses some; the assay was immunoSEQ multiplex PCR. The sample contains approximately 25,000 clones, over 80% of which appear only once. The sequenced sample consisted of CD4+ T cells from PBMCs. These receptor sequences come from a woman aged 30 to 39 with major depressive disorder. CDR3s include the opening cysteine and the closing phenylalanine or tryptophan. Each record gives: D gene, J gene, clone size, V gene, CDR3 protein, CDR3 DNA. The D gene is left open where the match is weak. For some rows the clone size is stated as once, few or many, or as a class when expanded; others skip it.

D: -
J: TRBJ2-2
size: -
V: TRBV29-1
CDR3: CSASTGKNTGELFF
DNA: TGCAGCGCCTCGACCGGGAAGAACACCGGGGAGCTGTTTTTT

D: -
J: TRBJ2-5
size: once
V: TRBV10-3
CDR3: CAISGGRRGQETQYF
DNA: TGTGCCATCAGTGGTGGAAGGAGAGGCCAAGAGACCCAGTACTTC

D: TRBD1
J: TRBJ2-1
size: -
V: TRBV7-9
CDR3: CASSPRGDSGNEQFF
DNA: TGTGCCAGCAGTCCAAGAGGGGACAGTGGCAATGAGCAGTTCTTC

D: -
J: TRBJ2-3
size: -
V: TRBV6-5
CDR3: CASSRRSVDTQYF
DNA: TGTGCCAGCAGTCGGAGGTCCGTGGATACGCAGTATTTT

D: TRBD2
J: TRBJ2-1
size: -
V: TRBV6-5
CDR3: CASSSSGSSYNEQFF
DNA: TGTGCCAGCAGCTCTAGCGGGAGCTCTTACAATGAGCAGTTCTTC

D: TRBD1
J: TRBJ1-1
size: -
V: TRBV5-8
CDR3: CASSRGQGAWNTEAFF
DNA: TGTGCCAGCAGCCGTGGACAGGGGGCGTGGAACACTGAAGCTTTCTTT

D: TRBD1
J: TRBJ2-7
size: -
V: TRBV7-8
CDR3: CASSFRTGVYYEQYF
DNA: TGTGCCAGCAGCTTCCGGACAGGCGTATACTACGAGCAGTACTTC

D: TRBD1
J: TRBJ1-2
size: -
V: TRBV4-3
CDR3: CASSQRTGGYGYTF
DNA: TGCGCCAGCAGCCAAAGGACAGGGGGCTATGGCTACACCTTC

D: TRBD1
J: TRBJ1-6
size: -
V: TRBV28
CDR3: CASSGMDRGLTRNNSPLHF
DNA: TGTGCCAGCAGTGGTATGGACAGGGGGCTGACACGCAATAATTCACCCCTCCACTTT

D: -
J: TRBJ2-3
size: -
V: TRBV2
CDR3: CASSEKGRGPTDTQYF
DNA: TGTGCCAGCAGTGAAAAAGGGCGGGGACCCACAGATACGCAGTATTTT

D: TRBD1
J: TRBJ1-2
size: few
V: TRBV4-2
CDR3: CASSHLGQGGKDGYTF
DNA: TGTGCCAGCAGCCACCTTGGACAGGGAGGAAAGGATGGCTACACCTTC

D: -
J: TRBJ2-1
size: -
V: TRBV27
CDR3: CASSSSSKGPNRQFF
DNA: TGTGCCAGCAGTTCCTCCTCGAAAGGACCGAACCGGCAGTTCTTC

D: -
J: TRBJ2-1
size: -
V: TRBV18
CDR3: CASSPVTLSYNEQFF
DNA: TGTGCCAGCTCCCCAGTAACACTCTCCTACAATGAGCAGTTCTTC

D: -
J: TRBJ1-4
size: -
V: TRBV19
CDR3: CATRGDRTNEKLFF
DNA: TGTGCCACCCGGGGAGACAGAACAAATGAAAAACTGTTTTTT

D: -
J: TRBJ2-1
size: once
V: TRBV7-3
CDR3: CASSLTGTYNEQFF
DNA: TGTGCCAGCAGCTTAACGGGGACCTACAATGAGCAGTTCTTC

D: TRBD2
J: TRBJ2-3
size: -
V: TRBV5-5
CDR3: CASSLDRLAGWYTDTQYF
DNA: TGTGCCAGCAGCCTAGACCGACTAGCGGGGTGGTACACAGATACGCAGTATTTT

D: -
J: TRBJ1-1
size: -
V: TRBV6-1
CDR3: CASSEPGRNTEAFF
DNA: TGTGCCAGCAGTGAACCGGGCAGGAACACTGAAGCTTTCTTT

D: -
J: TRBJ2-7
size: -
V: TRBV7-2
CDR3: CASSLAALGREQYF
DNA: TGTGCCAGCAGCTTAGCGGCTTTGGGTCGCGAGCAGTACTTC

D: -
J: TRBJ1-3
size: -
V: TRBV7-7
CDR3: CASSHDRSGYTIYF
DNA: TGTGCTAGCAGCCATGACAGGTCGGGATACACCATATATTTT